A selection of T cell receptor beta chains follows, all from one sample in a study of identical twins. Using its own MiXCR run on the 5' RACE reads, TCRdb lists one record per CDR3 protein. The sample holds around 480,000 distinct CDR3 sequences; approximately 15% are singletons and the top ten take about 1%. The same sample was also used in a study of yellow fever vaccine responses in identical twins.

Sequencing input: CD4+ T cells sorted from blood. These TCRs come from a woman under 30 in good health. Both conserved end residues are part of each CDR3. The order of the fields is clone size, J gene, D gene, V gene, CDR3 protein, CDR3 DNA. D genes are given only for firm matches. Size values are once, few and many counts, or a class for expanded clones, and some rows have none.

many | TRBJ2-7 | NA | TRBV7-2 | CASSLEGGVRHYEQYF | TGTGCCAGCAGCTTAGAGGGGGGGGTTCGCCACTACGAGCAGTACTTC
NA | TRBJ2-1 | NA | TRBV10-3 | CAIQGPGMNEQFF | TGTGCCATTCAAGGGCCTGGGATGAATGAGCAGTTCTTC
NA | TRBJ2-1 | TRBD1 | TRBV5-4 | CASSRGGAYNEQFF | TGTGCCAGCAGCCGAGGGGGCGCTTACAATGAGCAGTTCTTC
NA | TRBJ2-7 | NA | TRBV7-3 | CASSLTGDEQYF | TGTGCCAGCAGCTTAACGGGTGACGAGCAGTACTTC
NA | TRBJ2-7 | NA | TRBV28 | CASSLGFLEQYF | TGTGCCAGCAGTTTGGGGTTTTTGGAGCAGTACTTC
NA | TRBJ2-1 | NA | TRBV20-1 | CSARSEGASGVYNEQFF | TGCAGTGCTAGATCTGAGGGGGCAAGCGGGGTTTACAATGAGCAGTTCTTC
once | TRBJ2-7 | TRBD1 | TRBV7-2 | CASSEHTGGRKDEQYF | TGTGCCAGCAGCGAACATACAGGGGGCAGGAAGGACGAGCAGTACTTC
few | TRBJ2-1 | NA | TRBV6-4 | CASSAAVGNEQFF | TGTGCCAGCAGTGCAGCCGTCGGGAATGAGCAGTTCTTC
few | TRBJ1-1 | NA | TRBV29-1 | CSVAGDEAFF | TGCAGCGTTGCCGGAGATGAAGCTTTCTTT
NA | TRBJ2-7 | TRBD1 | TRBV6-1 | CASSILRDRYYEQYF | TGTGCCAGCAGTATCTTGCGGGACAGGTACTACGAGCAGTACTTC
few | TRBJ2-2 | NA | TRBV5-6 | CASSRGLTGPTGELFF | TGTGCCAGCAGCCGCGGACTAACAGGCCCCACCGGGGAGCTGTTTTTT
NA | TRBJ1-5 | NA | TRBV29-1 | CSVGWGLRDNQPQHF | TGCAGCGTCGGCTGGGGCTTACGAGACAATCAGCCCCAGCATTTT
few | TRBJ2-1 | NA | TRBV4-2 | CASSQDYATMLGNEQFF | TGTGCCAGCAGCCAAGACTACGCTACAATGTTAGGGAATGAGCAGTTCTTC
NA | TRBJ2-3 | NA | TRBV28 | CASSSPGISTDTQYF | TGTGCCAGCAGCTCACCGGGGATTAGCACAGATACGCAGTATTTT
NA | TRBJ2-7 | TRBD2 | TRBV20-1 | CSALAGSSYEQYF | TGCAGTGCTCTAGCGGGTAGCTCCTACGAGCAGTACTTC
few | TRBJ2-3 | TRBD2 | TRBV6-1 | CASTPGTSATDTQYF | TGTGCCAGCACTCCCGGGACTAGCGCCACAGATACGCAGTATTTT
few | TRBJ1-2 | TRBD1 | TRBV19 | CASRFSGQIYGYTF | TGTGCCAGTAGATTCTCGGGACAGATCTATGGCTACACCTTC
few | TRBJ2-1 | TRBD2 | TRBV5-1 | CASSSSGGPEQFF | TGCGCCAGCAGCTCTAGCGGGGGGCCTGAGCAGTTCTTC
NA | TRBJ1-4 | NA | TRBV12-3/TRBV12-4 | CASTLFPGNEKLFF | TGTGCCAGCACCCTATTTCCCGGGAATGAAAAACTGTTTTTT
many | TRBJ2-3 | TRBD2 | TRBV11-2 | CASSYYLGTSGDTDTQYF | TGTGCCAGCAGCTATTACCTCGGGACTAGCGGAGACACAGATACGCAGTATTTT
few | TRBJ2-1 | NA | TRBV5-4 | CASSSQPGDNEQFF | TGTGCCAGCAGCTCCCAGCCGGGAGACAATGAGCAGTTCTTC
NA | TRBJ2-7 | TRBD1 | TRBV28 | CASSSVGTGGYEQYF | TGTGCCAGCAGTTCCGTTGGGACAGGGGGTTACGAGCAGTACTTC
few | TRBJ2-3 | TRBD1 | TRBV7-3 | CASSLKGYRGRTDTQYF | TGTGCCAGCAGCTTAAAGGGGTACAGGGGGCGCACAGATACGCAGTATTTT
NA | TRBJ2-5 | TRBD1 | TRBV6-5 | CASSSRDRGSRETQYF | TGTGCCAGCAGTTCCCGGGACAGGGGGTCTAGGGAGACCCAGTACTTC
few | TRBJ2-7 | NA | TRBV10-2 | CASSEADHRNAYEQYF | TGCGCCAGCAGTGAGGCGGATCACCGGAATGCCTACGAGCAGTACTTC
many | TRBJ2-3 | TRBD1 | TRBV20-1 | CSATDRAGDTQYF | TGCAGTGCTACCGACAGGGCGGGAGATACGCAGTATTTT
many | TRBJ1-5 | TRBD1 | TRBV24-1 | CATSEATGDNQPQHF | TGTGCCACCAGTGAGGCAACAGGGGACAATCAGCCCCAGCATTTT
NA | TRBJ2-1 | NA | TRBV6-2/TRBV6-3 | CASRETGERYNEQFF | TGTGCCAGCAGAGAGACTGGGGAGAGGTACAATGAGCAGTTCTTC
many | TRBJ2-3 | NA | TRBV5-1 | CASSLAGTSTDTQYF | TGCGCCAGCAGCTTGGCCGGAACTAGCACAGATACGCAGTATTTT
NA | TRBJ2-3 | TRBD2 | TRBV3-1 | CASSVAGRNTDTQYF | TGTGCCAGCAGTGTAGCGGGGCGAAACACAGATACGCAGTATTTT
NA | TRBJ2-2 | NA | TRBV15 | CATSRVYPGGSTGELFF | TGTGCCACCAGCAGAGTATATCCAGGGGGGAGCACCGGGGAGCTGTTTTTT
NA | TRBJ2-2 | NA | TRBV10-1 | CASSERETGELFF | TGCGCCAGCAGTGAAAGGGAGACCGGGGAGCTGTTTTTT
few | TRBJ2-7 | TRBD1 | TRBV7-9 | CASSSTLQGIAYEQYF | TGTGCCAGCAGCTCGACCTTACAGGGGATAGCCTACGAGCAGTACTTC
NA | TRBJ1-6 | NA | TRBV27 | CASSFAGFGGSPLHF | TGTGCCAGCAGTTTCGCGGGCTTTGGGGGGTCACCCCTCCACTTT
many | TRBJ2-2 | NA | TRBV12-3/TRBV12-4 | CASSFESKDTGELFF | TGTGCCAGCAGTTTTGAATCAAAAGACACCGGGGAGCTGTTTTTT
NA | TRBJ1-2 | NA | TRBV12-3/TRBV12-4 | CASSPNSGGYGYTF | TGTGCCAGCAGTCCCAACTCCGGGGGGTATGGCTACACCTTC
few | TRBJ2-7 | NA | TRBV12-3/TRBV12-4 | CASTLSGGSYEQYF | TGTGCCAGCACCCTATCTGGGGGGTCCTACGAGCAGTACTTC
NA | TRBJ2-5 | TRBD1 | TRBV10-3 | CATLGQAQETQYF | TGTGCCACCCTTGGACAGGCCCAAGAGACCCAGTACTTC
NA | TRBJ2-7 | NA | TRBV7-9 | CASSSTGTLAYEQYF | TGTGCCAGCAGTTCCACCGGGACTTTGGCCTACGAGCAGTACTTC
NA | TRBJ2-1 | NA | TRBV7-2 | CASSPNRNEQFF | TGTGCCAGCAGCCCCAACAGGAATGAGCAGTTCTTC
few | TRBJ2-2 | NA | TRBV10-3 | CALSGSQNTGELFF | TGTGCCCTCTCAGGGTCTCAGAACACCGGGGAGCTGTTTTTT
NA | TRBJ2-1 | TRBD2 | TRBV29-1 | CSATKALAGANEQFF | TGCAGCGCCACAAAGGCACTAGCGGGGGCCAATGAGCAGTTCTTC
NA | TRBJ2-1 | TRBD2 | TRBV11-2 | CASRSGGGTNEQFF | TGTGCCAGCAGAAGCGGGGGGGGAACGAATGAGCAGTTCTTC
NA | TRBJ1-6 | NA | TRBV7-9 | CASNVAGSPLHF | TGTGCCAGCAACGTGGCGGGATCACCCCTCCACTTT
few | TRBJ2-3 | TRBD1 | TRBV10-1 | CASSEGQGAQSRQYF | TGCGCCAGCAGTGAGGGACAGGGAGCCCAATCTCGCCAGTATTTT